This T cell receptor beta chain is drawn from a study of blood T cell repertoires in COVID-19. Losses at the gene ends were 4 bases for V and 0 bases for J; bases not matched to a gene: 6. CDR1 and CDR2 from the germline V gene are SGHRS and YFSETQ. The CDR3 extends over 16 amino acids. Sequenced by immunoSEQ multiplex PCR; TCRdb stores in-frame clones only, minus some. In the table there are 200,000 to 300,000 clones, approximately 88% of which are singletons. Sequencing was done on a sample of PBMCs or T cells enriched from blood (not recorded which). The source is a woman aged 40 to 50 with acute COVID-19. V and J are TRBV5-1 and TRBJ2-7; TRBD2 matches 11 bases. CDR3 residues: CASSPIAGGFSYEQYF. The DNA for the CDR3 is TGCGCCAGCAGCCCTATAGCGGGGGGGTTCTCCTACGAGCAGTACTTC.